A single T cell receptor beta chain is shown here with its context. Its cognate antigen is unknown. The sample originates from a study of blood T cells in healthy people across ages. The study, taken as a whole, reports: TCR beta diversity tracked closely with naive T cell percentage.

Using a J-beta primer mix together with a sample-barcoded 5' primer, a second PCR was run for about 7 to 12 cycles. In TCRdb, the 5' RACE reads were re-called with MiXCR into one record per CDR3 protein. The table shows over 1,500,000 distinct CDR3 sequences, with 40% to 55% occurring only once. Per the germline V gene, CDR1 is MNHNS and CDR2 is SASEGT. CDR3 length: 14 amino acids. The sample comprised blood. The genes are TRBV6-1 and TRBJ2-5, with 7 bases that match TRBD1. The end of the DNA aligns better with TRBJ2-7, so the J call may be wrong. The receptor was isolated from a woman aged 35 to 49 in good health. The CDR3 loop is CASSTPDRLDEQYF. CDR3 sequence (DNA): TGTGCCAGCAGTACCCCGGACAGGCTGGACGAGCAGTACTTC.